This entry lists 24 T cell receptor beta chains sequenced from one sample in a study of patients and donors after allogeneic stem cell transplantation. MiXCR, applied by TCRdb to the RT-PCR reads, yields one record per CDR3 protein. Counted here are roughly 960,000 distinct CDR3 sequences, approximately 19% occurring once; the ten biggest clones make up approximately 5.9%. The specimen sequenced was blood, either unsorted or a sorted T cell fraction (not recorded which). The receptor set was obtained from a human donor who was either an allogeneic HSCT recipient or a stem cell or donor lymphocyte infusion donor (not recorded which). It is not recorded whose cells these are; they may come from a transplant donor.

The chain joins TRBV4-1 to TRBJ2-4; 7 bases agree with TRBD2. Trimming took 0 bases from V and 1 from J; bases not matched to a gene: 6. The length of the CDR3 is 17 residues. Germline V CDR1 and CDR2: MGHRA, YSYEKL. The CDR3 reads CASSQDRLAAAKNIQYF. Written as DNA, the CDR3 is TGCGCCAGCAGCCAAGATCGGCTAGCGGCCGCCAAAAACATTCAGTACTTC.

The sample holds many counts of this clonotype. The rearrangement uses TRBV12-3 or TRBV12-4 and TRBJ1-1, with D maybe TRBD1 (6 bases). V was cut by 3 bases and J by 0 bases, with 8 bases left in between. This CDR3 region has 14 residues. CDR3 sequence: CASSFWTVNTEAFF. The CDR3 coding sequence is TGTGCCAGCAGTTTCTGGACAGTGAACACTGAAGCTTTCTTT.

This clonotype occurred a few times. V usage is TRBV11-2 and J usage is TRBJ1-5; D is unclear. This CDR3 region has 15 residues. Trimming cost V 1 base and J 5 bases, with 12 bases left between them. Germline CDR1 reads SGHAT; CDR2 reads FQNNGV. CDR3 amino acids: CASSLAPRMDQPQHF. The CDR3 region has the DNA TGTGCCAGCAGCTTAGCTCCCCGGATGGATCAGCCCCAGCATTTT.

This clonotype was seen ten or more times. The V gene is TRBV24-1, the J gene TRBJ2-5, with D possibly called TRBD1 or TRBD2 (5 bases each). CDR1 and CDR2 from the germline V gene are KGHDR and SFDVKD. V lost 1 base, J lost 3 bases, and 11 bases lay in between. The CDR3 loop spans 15 amino acids. For the CDR3, the DNA is TGTGCCACCAGTGATTTACGAGGGGTCGAAGAGACCCAGTACTTC. Translating gives CATSDLRGVEETQYF.

The chain combines TRBV4-2 with TRBJ2-2; D gene ambiguous. The V and J ends lost 1 base and 8 bases respectively, with 8 bases between them. CDR1 is LGHNA and CDR2 is YNFKEQ in the germline V gene. The CDR3 loop spans 13 amino acids. Written as DNA, the CDR3 is TGTGCCAGCAGCCAAGGCGGAGTAGGGGAGCTGTTTTTT. Its protein is CASSQGGVGELFF.

The chain joins TRBV5-1 to TRBJ2-2; D is unclear. CDR1 is SGHRS, CDR2 YFSETQ, per germline. Trimming took 2 bases from V and 4 from J, leaving 12 bases between them. CDR3 length equals 15 residues. The CDR3 region is CASSFVRRSTGELFF. CDR3 DNA sequence: TGCGCCAGCAGCTTTGTTCGACGGTCCACCGGGGAGCTGTTTTTT.

This clonotype has just a few counts. This chain joins TRBV4-1 and TRBJ2-7, with 10 bases aligning to TRBD2. This CDR3 comprises 15 residues. V lost 2 bases to trimming and J lost 3 bases; unmatched junction nucleotides: 4. The germline V gene has CDR1 MGHRA and CDR2 YSYEKL. CDR3 DNA sequence: TGCGCCAGCAGCCAACTAGCGGGGGCAGGCTACGAGCAGTACTTC. It yields the protein CASSQLAGAGYEQYF.

This clonotype turned up a few times. This rearrangement joins TRBV20-1 to TRBJ2-1; 8 bases map to TRBD2. The CDR3 has 14 residues. V dropped 0 bases and J dropped 10; count of bases not matched to a gene: 8. Germline V gene sequence: CDR1 DFQATT, CDR2 SNEGSKA (reference sequence). The CDR3 DNA reads as TGCAGTGCTAGAGATCCGATAGCGGGGAGGGAGCAGTTCTTC. Protein: CSARDPIAGREQFF.

The table lists this clonotype with a few counts. The chain is built from TRBV7-6 and TRBJ1-3; unclear D gene. The length of the CDR3 is 15 residues. CDR1 is SGHVS and CDR2 is FNYEAQ in the germline V gene. V lost 1 base and J lost 0, with 7 bases in between. The CDR3 nucleotides read TGTGCCAGCAGCTTAGGGGCCGCCTCTGGAAACACCATATATTTT. Amino acid sequence: CASSLGAASGNTIYF.

The chain carries TRBV11-2 and TRBJ2-1; perhaps TRBD2 as D (6 bases). Trimming removed 5 bases at V and 7 bases at J, with 18 bases between. CDR1 SGHAT and CDR2 FQNNGV come from the germline V gene. This CDR3 region has 15 residues. CDR3 sequence (DNA): TGTGCCAGCAGCACCGGGACTTCGGACGGAAATGAGCAGTTCTTC. It translates to CASSTGTSDGNEQFF. The whole variable domain, filled in from reference TRBV11-2 and TRBJ2-1, reads EAGVAQSPRYKIIEKRQSVAFWCNPISGHATLYWYQQILGQGPKLLIQFQNNGVVDDSQLPKDRFSAERLKGVDSTLKIQPAKLEDSAVYLCASSTGTSDGNEQFFGPGTRLTVL.

V is TRBV3-1 and J is TRBJ1-1, with unresolved D. The CDR3 runs to 15 residues. The V gene's germline CDR1 is LGHDT and CDR2 YNNKEL (reference sequence). Between the trimmed V and J ends, which lost 3 bases and 4 bases, there was a span of 15 bases. CDR3 sequence reads: CASSHRRVSGTEAFF. CDR3 coding DNA: TGTGCCAGCAGCCATCGAAGAGTCTCAGGCACTGAAGCTTTCTTT.

This clonotype was seen more than once but under ten times. The rearrangement uses TRBV24-1 and TRBJ1-1; D is ambiguous. Germline loops: CDR1 KGHDR, CDR2 SFDVKD. With 0 bases removed from V and 8 bases from J, the gap between germline ends came to 6 bases. The CDR3 has 12 amino acids. The CDR3 loop is CATSDLGGEAFF. Written as DNA, the CDR3 is TGTGCCACCAGTGATTTGGGAGGGGAAGCTTTCTTT.

In its sample, this clonotype was seen a few times. The chain employs TRBV12-3 or TRBV12-4 and TRBJ1-3; weak D call: TRBD1 (5 bases). The CDR3 loop spans 15 amino acids. V lost 6 bases and J lost 0, with 12 bases in between. CDR3 sequence reads: CASSHPGPSGNTIYF. The DNA of the CDR3 is TGTGCCAGCAGCCACCCGGGACCCTCTGGAAACACCATATATTTT.

The rearrangement uses TRBV4-3 and TRBJ1-5; D not resolved. The CDR3 totals 14 residues. CDR1 is LGHNA, CDR2 YSLEER, per germline. Trimming took off 2 bases at V and 5 bases at J, with 10 bases between the two ends. CDR3 sequence: CASSQFLTDQPQHF. The CDR3 nucleotides read TGCGCCAGCAGCCAATTCCTAACGGATCAGCCCCAGCATTTT.

V and J are TRBV2 and TRBJ1-2; 7 bases are a match to TRBD1. The CDR3 totals 14 residues. CDR1 and CDR2 (germline): SNHLY, FYNNEI. The V segment lost 4 bases and the J segment 3 bases; nucleotides outside the gene matches: 5. The DNA of the CDR3 is TGTGCCAGCAGTGGAAAGGGGGCTTACTATGGCTACACCTTC. The encoded protein is CASSGKGAYYGYTF.

V is TRBV19 and J is TRBJ2-7; D is uncertain. The CDR3 extends over 12 amino acids. V was clipped by 1 base and J by 5 bases, with 6 bases between them. CDR1 LNHDA and CDR2 SQIVND come from the germline V gene (reference sequence). CDR3 in amino acids: CASSIGQNEQYF. In DNA, the CDR3 is TGTGCCAGTAGTATAGGGCAGAACGAGCAGTACTTC.

The table lists this clonotype with many counts. The J gene is TRBJ2-7, the V gene TRBV5-1, with 10 bases matching TRBD1. Unmatched junction bases numbered 5, after V lost 3 bases and J lost 5 bases. The CDR3 totals 14 residues. Germline V gene lookup returns CDR1 SGHRS and CDR2 YFSETQ. As DNA, the CDR3 is TGCGCCAGCAGCTCCGGGACAGGGGTCCACGAGCAGTACTTC. It encodes CASSSGTGVHEQYF.

This clonotype has only a few counts. J is TRBJ2-2 and V is TRBV6-1, with 7 bases matching TRBD1. The germline V gene has CDR1 MNHNS and CDR2 SASEGT. The CDR3 is 14 residues long. Unmatched junction bases numbered 10, after V lost 8 bases and J lost 7 bases. The CDR3: CASLTGELGGELFF. The CDR3 region has the DNA TGTGCCAGCCTTACAGGGGAGCTAGGCGGGGAGCTGTTTTTT.

The CDR3 loop is CASSPQGLGSYEQYF. The CDR3 nucleotides read TGTGCCAGCAGCCCCCAGGGACTAGGATCCTACGAGCAGTACTTC. The chain carries TRBV7-2 and TRBJ2-7; 8 nucleotides line up with TRBD2. This CDR3 is built from 15 residues. After removal of 5 bases from V and 1 base from J, the junction contained 7 bases not matched to a gene. Germline CDR1 SGHTA, CDR2 FQGNSA.

This clonotype was recorded a few times. The gene calls are TRBV29-1 and TRBJ2-7; no definite D call. Trimming left V 7 bases short and J 4 bases short, with 11 bases between. The CDR3 loop spans 11 amino acids. In germline, CDR1 is SQVTM, CDR2 ANQGSEA. CDR3 amino acids: CSAMDGYEQYF. The CDR3 nucleotides are TGCAGCGCAATGGACGGGTACGAGCAGTACTTC.

There are a few counts of this clonotype. J is TRBJ2-3 and V is TRBV12-3 or TRBV12-4, with a possible D match to TRBD1 (6 bases). The CDR3 sequence is 14 residues long. V shed 0 bases and J shed 4 bases, with 8 bases lying between them. The CDR3 is CASSLAQGPDTQYF. The CDR3 bases are TGTGCCAGCAGTTTAGCGCAGGGGCCAGATACGCAGTATTTT.

The CDR3: CASRRDRGTNNEKLFF. The CDR3 coding sequence is TGCGCCAGCAGAAGGGACAGGGGAACCAATAATGAAAAACTGTTTTTT. V is TRBV5-1 and J is TRBJ1-4, with 10 bases aligning to TRBD1. The trim removed 5 bases at V and 4 bases at J, leaving 8 bases unmatched. CDR1 SGHRS and CDR2 YFSETQ come from the germline V gene. This CDR3 has 16 residues.

This clonotype was seen repeatedly, ten times or more. The chain links TRBV5-1 to TRBJ1-1, with D unclear. Germline loops: CDR1 SGHRS, CDR2 YFSETQ. The length of the CDR3 is 15 residues. Trimming took 2 bases from V and 0 from J, leaving 11 bases between them. CDR3 protein: CASSLEDPMNTEAFF. The CDR3, as DNA: TGCGCCAGCAGCTTAGAGGACCCCATGAACACTGAAGCTTTCTTT.

This clonotype appeared a few times. CDR3 DNA: TGTGCCACCAGCAGTTCTCTGTTTAACTATGGCTACACCTTC. Amino acid sequence: CATSSSLFNYGYTF. The chain has TRBV15 and TRBJ1-2; D is unclear. CDR1 is LNHNV, CDR2 YYDKDF, per germline (reference sequence). The CDR3 spans 14 residues. V was clipped by 3 bases and J by 1 base, with 9 bases between them.